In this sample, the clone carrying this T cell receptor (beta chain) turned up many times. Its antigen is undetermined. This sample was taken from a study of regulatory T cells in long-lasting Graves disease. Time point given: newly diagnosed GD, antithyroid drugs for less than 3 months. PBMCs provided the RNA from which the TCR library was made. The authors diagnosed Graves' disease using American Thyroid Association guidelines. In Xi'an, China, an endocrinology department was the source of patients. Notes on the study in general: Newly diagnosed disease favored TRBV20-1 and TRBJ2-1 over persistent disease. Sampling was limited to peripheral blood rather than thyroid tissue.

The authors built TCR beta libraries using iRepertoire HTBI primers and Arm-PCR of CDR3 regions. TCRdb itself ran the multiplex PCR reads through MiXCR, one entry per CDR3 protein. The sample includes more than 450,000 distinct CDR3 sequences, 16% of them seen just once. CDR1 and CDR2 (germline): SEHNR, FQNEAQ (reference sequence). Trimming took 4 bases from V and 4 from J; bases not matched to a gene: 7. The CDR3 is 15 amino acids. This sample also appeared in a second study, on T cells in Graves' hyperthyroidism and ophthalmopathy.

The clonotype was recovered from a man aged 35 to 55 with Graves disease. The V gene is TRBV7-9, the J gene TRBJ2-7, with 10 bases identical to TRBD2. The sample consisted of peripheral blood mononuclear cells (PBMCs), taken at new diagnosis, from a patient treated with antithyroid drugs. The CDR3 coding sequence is TGTGCCAGCAGCTCCGGACTAGCGGATCAATACGAGCAGTACTTC. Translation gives CASSSGLADQYEQYF. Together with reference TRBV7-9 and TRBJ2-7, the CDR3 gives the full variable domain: DTGVSQNPRHKITKRGQNVTFRCDPISEHNRLYWYRQTLGQGPEFLTYFQNEAQLEKSRLLSDRFSAERPKGSFSTLEIQRTEQGDSAMYLCASSSGLADQYEQYFGPGTRLTVT.